What follows are 22 T cell receptor beta chains derived from one specimen sequenced in a study of blood T cells in healthy people across ages. Primers used in a second PCR of about 7 to 12 cycles were a sample-barcoded 5' primer and a J-beta primer mix. TCRdb itself ran the 5' RACE reads through MiXCR, one entry per CDR3 protein. Here the sample spans approximately 1.5 million distinct CDR3 sequences, approximately 32% being singletons. Material for sequencing was blood. The receptors originated from a woman in her thirties in good health.

This chain uses TRBV10-2 with TRBJ1-5; 9 bases agree with TRBD1. The CDR3 loop spans 13 amino acids. V gave up 6 bases and J gave up 5 bases; unmatched junction bases: 2. In germline, CDR1 is WSHSY, CDR2 SAAADI. CDR3 in amino acids: CASRQGAHQPQHF. In DNA, the CDR3 is TGCGCCAGCAGACAGGGGGCCCATCAGCCCCAGCATTTT.

The chain uses TRBV7-9 and TRBJ2-2; no clear D gene. Germline-derived CDR1 and CDR2 are SEHNR and FQNEAQ (reference sequence). The CDR3 is 16 residues long. The V and J ends lost 1 base and 9 bases respectively, with 18 bases between them. The CDR3 DNA sequence: TGTGCCAGCAGCTTAGAAAGGACCAGGCTCCTCAGGGAGCTGTTTTTT. Its translation is CASSLERTRLLRELFF.

This clonotype was detected only a few times. This chain connects TRBV12-3 or TRBV12-4 to TRBJ2-5; maybe TRBD2 (6 bases). Trimming cost V 5 bases and J 4 bases, with 26 bases left between them. The CDR3 loop spans 18 amino acids. The CDR3 region has the DNA TGTGCCAGCAGTCTCTCGGTTGTGGGAGGAGGGGTGCGAGAGACCCAGTACTTC. This gives the protein CASSLSVVGGGVRETQYF.

This chain uses TRBV28 with TRBJ1-2; the D is unclear. Looked up from germline, CDR1 is MDHEN and CDR2 is SYDVKM. This CDR3 region has 14 residues. The V gene lost 7 bases and the J gene lost 4 bases, with 16 bases spanning the gap. The CDR3 loop is CASTPRRPGYGYTF. In nucleotides, the CDR3 is TGTGCCAGCACTCCACGTCGGCCCGGCTATGGCTACACCTTC.

In its sample, this clonotype was seen a few times. This chain connects TRBV27 to TRBJ2-7; possibly TRBD2 for D (6 bases). V was shortened by 2 bases and J by 2 bases, with 13 bases between the two germline ends. The CDR3 runs 15 residues. Per the germline V gene, CDR1 is MNHEY and CDR2 is SMNVEV (reference sequence). CDR3 DNA: TGTGCCAGCAGTTTAAAGGAGGGTGGGGCCTACGAGCAGTACTTC. Residues: CASSLKEGGAYEQYF.

This clonotype was picked up a small number of times. V and J are TRBV6-2 or TRBV6-3 and TRBJ2-1; 11 bases line up with TRBD2. This CDR3 has 14 amino acids. The germline V gene has CDR1 MNHEY and CDR2 SVGEGT. The trim removed 10 bases at V and 1 base at J, leaving 3 bases unmatched. CDR3 bases: TGTGCCACCTTAGCGGGAGGGTCCTACAATGAGCAGTTCTTC. It codes for CATLAGGSYNEQFF.

This clonotype was counted a single time. V gene TRBV12-3 or TRBV12-4 combines with J gene TRBJ1-5; 7 bases agree with TRBD1. The CDR3 extends over 14 amino acids. V lost 5 bases, J lost 4 bases, and 5 bases stayed unmatched. In nucleotides, the CDR3 is TGTGCCAGCAGTGGTCGACAGGGTAATCAGCCCCAGCATTTT. Translated, it gives CASSGRQGNQPQHF.

This clonotype was found many times. The gene calls are TRBV6-5 and TRBJ2-7; TRBD2 agrees at 11 bases. The CDR3 is 15 residues long. The germline gives CDR1 MNHEY, CDR2 SVGAGI. Trimming cost V 6 bases and J 4 bases; bases outside gene matches: 8. Here the CDR3 reads CASSKTSGNGYEQYF. Written as DNA, the CDR3 is TGTGCCAGCAGCAAGACTAGCGGGAACGGATACGAGCAGTACTTC.

V is TRBV20-1 and J is TRBJ2-1, with D possibly TRBD2 on 5 matching bases. The CDR3 totals 12 residues. Germline V CDR1 and CDR2: DFQATT, SNEGSKA (reference sequence). V was shortened by 6 bases and J by 6 bases, with 12 bases between the two germline ends. The CDR3: CSAPELVNEQFF. The DNA of the CDR3 is TGCAGTGCCCCGGAACTAGTCAATGAGCAGTTCTTC.

This clonotype has more than one count but fewer than ten. The chain links TRBV28 to TRBJ1-1; D uncertain. This CDR3 has 12 amino acids. Trimming removed 8 bases from V and 1 base from J, with 8 bases in between. The germline CDR1 and CDR2 sequences are MDHEN and SYDVKM. In DNA, the CDR3 is TGTGCCAGCGGCCAGGAGAACACTGAAGCTTTCTTT. Protein sequence: CASGQENTEAFF.

The rearrangement joins TRBV20-1 to TRBJ2-5; D call uncertain. The CDR3 covers 13 residues. V was shortened by 3 bases and J by 2 bases, with 10 bases between the two germline ends. Germline V lookup: CDR1 DFQATT, CDR2 SNEGSKA (reference sequence). The chain's CDR3 is CSASGTNQETQYF. The CDR3 coding sequence is TGCAGTGCTAGTGGAACAAATCAAGAGACCCAGTACTTC.

The CDR3 loop is CASSTPKNTGELFF. The CDR3 DNA is TGCGCCAGCAGCACCCCCAAGAACACCGGGGAGCTGTTTTTT. V is TRBV5-1 and J is TRBJ2-2; D not certain. CDR1 is SGHRS and CDR2 is YFSETQ in the germline V gene. The CDR3 spans 14 residues. The V gene lost 4 bases and the J gene lost 1 base, with 8 bases spanning the gap.

The V gene is TRBV20-1, the J gene TRBJ2-3; 9 bases line up with TRBD1. With 1 base clipped from V and 2 bases from J, the junction kept 4 bases outside the gene matches. The CDR3 is 15 residues long. Germline lookup yields CDR1 DFQATT and CDR2 SNEGSKA (reference sequence). DNA for the CDR3: TGCAGTGCTAGAGTGGGGACAGGGTTCACAGATACGCAGTATTTT. Residues: CSARVGTGFTDTQYF.

The table lists this clonotype with a few counts. The J gene is TRBJ2-1, the V gene TRBV7-2; TRBD2 matches at 10 bases. Losses at the gene ends were 5 bases for V and 7 bases for J; bases not matched to a gene: 11. Germline V gene data show CDR1 as SGHTA and CDR2 as FQGNSA. CDR3 size: 16 residues. The CDR3 region is CASSSLSGGAWNEQFF. In nucleotides, the CDR3 is TGTGCCAGCAGCAGCTTGAGCGGGGGGGCATGGAATGAGCAGTTCTTC.

The genes are TRBV28 and TRBJ2-7; 8 nucleotides agree with TRBD2. This CDR3 region has 14 residues. CDR1 is MDHEN, CDR2 SYDVKM, per germline. The V and J ends lost 7 bases and 0 bases, in that order; junction bases with no gene match: 5. The CDR3 region has the DNA TGTGCCAGCACCCCGGGACTAGGCTCCTACGAGCAGTACTTC. Amino acids: CASTPGLGSYEQYF. Full variable domain (outside the CDR3, taken from reference TRBV28 and TRBJ2-7): DVKVTQSSRYLVKRTGEKVFLECVQDMDHENMFWYRQDPGLGLRLIYFSYDVKMKEKGDIPEGYSVSREKKERFSLILESASTNQTSMYLCASTPGLGSYEQYFGPGTRLTVT.

This clonotype was seen more than once but under ten times. The chain combines TRBV15 with TRBJ1-2; no clear D gene. With 0 bases removed from V and 0 bases from J, the gap between germline ends came to 8 bases. Germline V gene sequence: CDR1 LNHNV, CDR2 YYDKDF (reference sequence). CDR3 length equals 15 residues. CDR3 coding DNA: TGTGCCACCAGCAGAGATCATACAGCTAACTATGGCTACACCTTC. Encoded protein: CATSRDHTANYGYTF.

This clonotype was seen a handful of times. This chain connects TRBV18 to TRBJ1-4, with D maybe TRBD1 (5 bases). Germline-derived CDR1 and CDR2 are KGHSH and LQKENI. V lost 9 bases, J lost 8 bases, and 16 bases lay in between. The CDR3 has 13 amino acids. The CDR3 DNA reads TGTGCCAGTTCCGGGACGGAAAGGGAAAAACTGTTTTTT. The encoded protein is CASSGTEREKLFF.

This chain links TRBV5-1 with TRBJ2-7, with D uncertain. The germline CDR1 and CDR2 sequences are SGHRS and YFSETQ. The CDR3 is made up of 14 amino acids. V lost 4 bases and J 0 bases, leaving 11 bases between the germline ends. The CDR3 sequence: CASSRDGYSYEQYF. The CDR3 DNA is TGCGCCAGCAGCAGAGACGGCTACTCCTACGAGCAGTACTTC.

The J gene is TRBJ1-4, the V gene TRBV20-1; possible D gene TRBD1, 6 bases. The CDR3 spans 12 residues. Germline V CDR1 and CDR2: DFQATT, SNEGSKA (reference sequence). The CDR3: CSTTGSEEKLFF. The CDR3 region has the DNA TGCAGCACAACAGGGTCAGAGGAAAAACTGTTTTTT.

This clonotype has a handful of counts. This sequence joins TRBV7-8 and TRBJ2-5; D call uncertain. Germline V lookup: CDR1 SGHVS, CDR2 FQNEAQ. Trimming removed 2 bases from V and 1 base from J, with 8 bases in between. The CDR3 loop spans 14 amino acids. The chain's CDR3 is CASSLRATQETQYF. The DNA for the CDR3 is TGTGCCAGCAGCTTACGGGCTACCCAAGAGACCCAGTACTTC.

This clonotype was picked up many times. The chain carries TRBV10-3 and TRBJ1-2; D gene ambiguous. V shed 7 bases and J shed 4 bases, with 10 bases lying between them. CDR3 length equals 12 residues. CDR1 and CDR2 from the germline V gene are ENHRY and SYGVKD. The CDR3 region has the DNA TGTGCCATCACTCTGGATGGCTATGGCTACACCTTC. Its translation: CAITLDGYGYTF.

This clonotype was picked up a small number of times. The chain is built from TRBV4-2 and TRBJ1-5, with D maybe TRBD1 (6 bases). This CDR3 spans 16 amino acids. Germline V gene lookup returns CDR1 LGHNA and CDR2 YNFKEQ. Trimming left V 5 bases short and J 1 base short, with 15 bases between. CDR3 sequence reads: CASSEWAGQSNQPQHF. In DNA, the CDR3 is TGTGCCAGCAGCGAATGGGCTGGACAGAGCAATCAGCCCCAGCATTTT.